This T cell receptor (beta chain) is from a study of radiation and T cells in renal cell carcinoma. Sample time point: blood 2 weeks post-SBRT. Treatment described: 15 Gy SBRT to primary tumor, nephrectomy 4 weeks later. Produced via immunoSEQ multiplex PCR; TCRdb's table is partial and in-frame only. The repertoire consists of around 70,000 clones, with roughly 87% occurring once and the leading ten covering 5.8%. The input for sequencing was blood, taken from a patient whose treatment included radiotherapy and nephrectomy. The TCR was taken from a man in his sixties with renal cell carcinoma.

The DNA of the CDR3 is TGTGCCAGCAGCTTAGATGTAGTACGCACTGAAGCTTTCTTT. Encoded protein: CASSLDVVRTEAFF. The gene calls are TRBV11-2 and TRBJ1-1; no firm D call. Germline V gene data show CDR1 as SGHAT and CDR2 as FQNNGV. V lost 0 bases and J lost 4, with 9 bases in between. This CDR3 spans 14 amino acids.